A selection of T cell receptor beta chains follows, all from one sample in a study of cytotoxic CD8 clonotypes in ibrutinib-treated CLL. This table comes from immunoSEQ multiplex PCR, and its TCRdb copy is limited to in-frame clones, with some not included. The sample lists 200,000 to 250,000 clones; 60% to 80% were seen once. This specimen consisted of PBMCs, obtained after 12 months of ibrutinib treatment. These receptors came from a human donor with chronic lymphocytic leukemia. Each CDR3 is given with its conserved first and last residue. The order of the fields is V gene, J gene, clone size, CDR3 length, D gene, CDR3 DNA, CDR3 protein. A D gene is named only where the DNA matches it firmly. Clone size appears in some rows only: once, few, many, or a class for an expanded clone.

V gene: TRBV5-1; J gene: TRBJ2-3; clone size: once; CDR3 length: 13; D gene: NA; CDR3 DNA: TGCGCCAGCTATCTCCAGAGCACAGATACGCAGTATTTT; CDR3 protein: CASYLQSTDTQYF
V gene: TRBV9; J gene: TRBJ1-6; clone size: NA; CDR3 length: 16; D gene: TRBD1; CDR3 DNA: TGTGCCAGCAGCGCGTCCGACGGGACAGGGTGGTCACCCCTCCACTTT; CDR3 protein: CASSASDGTGWSPLHF
V gene: TRBV5-5; J gene: TRBJ2-7; clone size: NA; CDR3 length: 15; D gene: NA; CDR3 DNA: TGTGCCAGCAGCGCCAAACCGGACTTGCGCTACGAGCAGTACTTC; CDR3 protein: CASSAKPDLRYEQYF
V gene: TRBV30; J gene: TRBJ2-7; clone size: NA; CDR3 length: 11; D gene: NA; CDR3 DNA: TGTGCCTGGGGGAGTCCCTACGAGCAGTACTTC; CDR3 protein: CAWGSPYEQYF
V gene: TRBV4-1; J gene: TRBJ2-1; clone size: NA; CDR3 length: 17; D gene: TRBD2; CDR3 DNA: TGCGCCAGCAGCCAAATTAGCGGGGGGGCGGTTGACGATGAGCAGTTCTTC; CDR3 protein: CASSQISGGAVDDEQFF
V gene: TRBV2; J gene: TRBJ2-7; clone size: NA; CDR3 length: 12; D gene: NA; CDR3 DNA: TGTGCCACCCGAGTCCGGTCCTACGAGCAGTACTTC; CDR3 protein: CATRVRSYEQYF
V gene: TRBV19; J gene: TRBJ1-1; clone size: NA; CDR3 length: 15; D gene: TRBD1; CDR3 DNA: TGTGCCAGTAGTATTATGGGAGTCGGGACAGGGTCAGCTTTCTTT; CDR3 protein: CASSIMGVGTGSAFF
V gene: TRBV2; J gene: TRBJ2-3; clone size: NA; CDR3 length: 13; D gene: TRBD1; CDR3 DNA: TGTGCCTCTACAGGGGTTTTCACAGATACGCAGTATTTT; CDR3 protein: CASTGVFTDTQYF
V gene: TRBV7-8; J gene: TRBJ2-1; clone size: NA; CDR3 length: 11; D gene: NA; CDR3 DNA: TGTGCCAGCAGCCGGAGTGGGGAGCAGTTCTTC; CDR3 protein: CASSRSGEQFF
V gene: TRBV28; J gene: TRBJ2-7; clone size: NA; CDR3 length: 15; D gene: TRBD1; CDR3 DNA: TGTGCCAGCGAAACCGAAGGGACAGACCAATACGAGCAGTACTTC; CDR3 protein: CASETEGTDQYEQYF
V gene: TRBV2; J gene: TRBJ1-5; clone size: NA; CDR3 length: 13; D gene: NA; CDR3 DNA: TGTGCCAGCAGTGTCGGTAGGGAACAGCCCCAGCATTTT; CDR3 protein: CASSVGREQPQHF
V gene: TRBV6-5; J gene: TRBJ2-5; clone size: NA; CDR3 length: 13; D gene: NA; CDR3 DNA: TGTGCCAGCAGTTGGGGTGGGAGGGAGACCCAGTACTTC; CDR3 protein: CASSWGGRETQYF
V gene: TRBV19; J gene: TRBJ2-7; clone size: NA; CDR3 length: 12; D gene: NA; CDR3 DNA: TGTGCCAGTAGCATGAGCTCCTACGAGCAGTACTTC; CDR3 protein: CASSMSSYEQYF
V gene: TRBV5-1; J gene: TRBJ2-1; clone size: NA; CDR3 length: 15; D gene: TRBD1; CDR3 DNA: TGCGCCAGCGTCCCCGGGACAGGGGCCTACAATGAGCAGTTCTTC; CDR3 protein: CASVPGTGAYNEQFF
V gene: TRBV28; J gene: TRBJ1-2; clone size: NA; CDR3 length: 14; D gene: TRBD1; CDR3 DNA: TGTGCCAGCAGTTCGGGACAGGCATCTACCGGCTACACCTTC; CDR3 protein: CASSSGQASTGYTF
V gene: TRBV5-1; J gene: TRBJ1-3; clone size: NA; CDR3 length: 17; D gene: NA; CDR3 DNA: TGCGCCAGCAGCTCGATGGCTCCACTGACCTCTGGAAACACCATATATTTT; CDR3 protein: CASSSMAPLTSGNTIYF
V gene: TRBV13; J gene: TRBJ2-2; clone size: NA; CDR3 length: 16; D gene: NA; CDR3 DNA: TGTGCCAGCAGCGGGGGGCAGGCTACTTGGACCGGGGAGCTGTTTTTT; CDR3 protein: CASSGGQATWTGELFF
V gene: TRBV7-9; J gene: TRBJ1-5; clone size: NA; CDR3 length: 15; D gene: TRBD1; CDR3 DNA: TGTGCCAGCAGCAGGGGGCGCTTTGGCAATCAGCCCCAGCATTTT; CDR3 protein: CASSRGRFGNQPQHF
V gene: TRBV12-5; J gene: TRBJ2-5; clone size: NA; CDR3 length: 16; D gene: TRBD1; CDR3 DNA: TGTGCTAGTGGTTGGGGGGACAGGGGGCAGCAAGAGACCCAGTACTTC; CDR3 protein: CASGWGDRGQQETQYF
V gene: TRBV20-1; J gene: TRBJ2-7; clone size: NA; CDR3 length: 11; D gene: NA; CDR3 DNA: TGCAGTGCTAGAGCCCTCTACGAGCAGTACTTC; CDR3 protein: CSARALYEQYF
V gene: TRBV7-6; J gene: TRBJ2-7; clone size: NA; CDR3 length: 14; D gene: TRBD1; CDR3 DNA: TGTGCCAGCAGCGCCACCGGACAGGAGTACGAGCAGTACTTC; CDR3 protein: CASSATGQEYEQYF
V gene: TRBV5-1; J gene: TRBJ2-2; clone size: NA; CDR3 length: 15; D gene: TRBD2; CDR3 DNA: TGCGCCAGCAGCTCGACTAGCGGGAGCTCCGGGGAGCTGTTTTTT; CDR3 protein: CASSSTSGSSGELFF
V gene: TRBV19; J gene: TRBJ1-1; clone size: NA; CDR3 length: 13; D gene: NA; CDR3 DNA: TGTGCCAGTAGTACCTCCCTCGTAGGTGAAGCTTTCTTT; CDR3 protein: CASSTSLVGEAFF
V gene: TRBV19; J gene: TRBJ2-1; clone size: NA; CDR3 length: 14; D gene: NA; CDR3 DNA: TGTGCCAGTAGGGGGGCGGGCAGCCACAATGAGCAGTTCTTC; CDR3 protein: CASRGAGSHNEQFF
V gene: TRBV15; J gene: TRBJ2-7; clone size: NA; CDR3 length: 16; D gene: TRBD1; CDR3 DNA: TGTGCCACCAGCAGAGTGGGGGGGACAGGGTCCTACGAGCAGTACTTC; CDR3 protein: CATSRVGGTGSYEQYF
V gene: TRBV5-1; J gene: TRBJ1-2; clone size: NA; CDR3 length: 16; D gene: NA; CDR3 DNA: TGCGCCAGCAGCGAGCTTCGGGATACAGGCAACTATGGCTACACCTTC; CDR3 protein: CASSELRDTGNYGYTF
V gene: TRBV5-1; J gene: TRBJ2-1; clone size: NA; CDR3 length: 17; D gene: TRBD1; CDR3 DNA: TGCGCCAGCAGCTTGGGGTCGACAGGGCGGCCAGACGATGAGCAGTTCTTC; CDR3 protein: CASSLGSTGRPDDEQFF
V gene: TRBV29-1; J gene: TRBJ2-5; clone size: NA; CDR3 length: 11; D gene: NA; CDR3 DNA: TGCAGCGTTGCGACCGGGGAGACCCAGTACTTC; CDR3 protein: CSVATGETQYF
V gene: TRBV7-8; J gene: TRBJ1-4; clone size: NA; CDR3 length: 14; D gene: TRBD1; CDR3 DNA: TGTGCCAGCAGCCGCGACAGGGTATCTGGAAAACTGTTTTTT; CDR3 protein: CASSRDRVSGKLFF
V gene: TRBV29-1; J gene: TRBJ2-5; clone size: NA; CDR3 length: 19; D gene: NA; CDR3 DNA: TGCAGCGTTGGGGGCGGGGGCGCTGGTGGAAGGTCAAACTTGGAGACCCAGTACTTC; CDR3 protein: CSVGGGGAGGRSNLETQYF
V gene: TRBV30; J gene: TRBJ1-6; clone size: NA; CDR3 length: 12; D gene: NA; CDR3 DNA: TGTGCCTGTCCTGGTTATAATTCACCCCTCCACTTT; CDR3 protein: CACPGYNSPLHF
V gene: TRBV19; J gene: TRBJ1-6; clone size: NA; CDR3 length: 12; D gene: NA; CDR3 DNA: TGTGCCAGTAGTATCCAGAATTCACCCCTCCACTTT; CDR3 protein: CASSIQNSPLHF
V gene: TRBV5-1; J gene: TRBJ2-5; clone size: many; CDR3 length: 15; D gene: TRBD2; CDR3 DNA: TGCGCCAGCAGCCTGATGGGGGGGAGACAAGAGACCCAGTACTTC; CDR3 protein: CASSLMGGRQETQYF
V gene: TRBV5-4; J gene: TRBJ1-3; clone size: NA; CDR3 length: 16; D gene: NA; CDR3 DNA: TGTGCCAGCAGCTTGGGGGTAGGAAGCTCTGGAAACACCATATATTTT; CDR3 protein: CASSLGVGSSGNTIYF
V gene: TRBV18; J gene: TRBJ1-1; clone size: NA; CDR3 length: 16; D gene: NA; CDR3 DNA: TGTGCCAGCTCACCCTCGGCAGGCCCGGATAGCACTGAAGCTTTCTTT; CDR3 protein: CASSPSAGPDSTEAFF
V gene: TRBV4-1; J gene: TRBJ2-1; clone size: NA; CDR3 length: 15; D gene: TRBD1; CDR3 DNA: TGCGCCAGCAGCCAACAGGGGGTTTCCTTCAATGAGCAGTTCTTC; CDR3 protein: CASSQQGVSFNEQFF
V gene: TRBV28; J gene: TRBJ1-2; clone size: NA; CDR3 length: 16; D gene: TRBD1; CDR3 DNA: TGTGCCAGCAATCCCCCGGGACAGGGGGCGGCTACTGGCTACACCTTC; CDR3 protein: CASNPPGQGAATGYTF
V gene: TRBV6-4; J gene: TRBJ1-1; clone size: NA; CDR3 length: 13; D gene: NA; CDR3 DNA: TGTGCCAGCAGTTCGGGGGTCGGCACTGAAGCTTTCTTT; CDR3 protein: CASSSGVGTEAFF
V gene: TRBV28; J gene: TRBJ2-7; clone size: NA; CDR3 length: 14; D gene: NA; CDR3 DNA: TGTGCCAGCAGTCCCGGGGGATCCGACTACGAGCAGTACTTC; CDR3 protein: CASSPGGSDYEQYF
V gene: TRBV19; J gene: TRBJ1-5; clone size: NA; CDR3 length: 17; D gene: NA; CDR3 DNA: TGTGCCAGTAGTATAGATTCTACCCCGCCTAGGGTCAGGCCCCAGCATTTT; CDR3 protein: CASSIDSTPPRVRPQHF
V gene: TRBV9; J gene: TRBJ2-7; clone size: NA; CDR3 length: 15; D gene: TRBD2; CDR3 DNA: TGTGCCAGCAGCGTAGAGACGGCGGGAGGCGGCGAGCAGTACTTC; CDR3 protein: CASSVETAGGGEQYF
V gene: TRBV7-3; J gene: TRBJ2-5; clone size: NA; CDR3 length: 13; D gene: NA; CDR3 DNA: TGTGCCAGCAGCCGCTCCGTTCAAGAGACCCAGTACTTC; CDR3 protein: CASSRSVQETQYF
V gene: TRBV7-6; J gene: TRBJ2-7; clone size: NA; CDR3 length: 15; D gene: NA; CDR3 DNA: TGTGCCAGCAGCCGACGGCTGTTGGGCTCCTACGAGCAGTACTTC; CDR3 protein: CASSRRLLGSYEQYF
V gene: TRBV5-1; J gene: TRBJ1-1; clone size: NA; CDR3 length: 14; D gene: TRBD1; CDR3 DNA: TGCGCCAGTAAGACGACAGGGAGTAACACTGAAGCTTTCTTT; CDR3 protein: CASKTTGSNTEAFF
V gene: TRBV7-5; J gene: TRBJ2-7; clone size: NA; CDR3 length: 14; D gene: NA; CDR3 DNA: TGTGCCAGAAGCTTAACAGGGAGCTCCTACGAGCAGTACTTC; CDR3 protein: CARSLTGSSYEQYF
V gene: TRBV30; J gene: TRBJ1-3; clone size: NA; CDR3 length: 13; D gene: NA; CDR3 DNA: TGTGCCTGGAGTCTTATGACCCGAAACACCATATATTTT; CDR3 protein: CAWSLMTRNTIYF
V gene: TRBV6-1; J gene: TRBJ1-1; clone size: NA; CDR3 length: 16; D gene: NA; CDR3 DNA: TGTGCCAGCAGTGAAGTAGGGTTTTCCTTCAACACTGAAGCTTTCTTT; CDR3 protein: CASSEVGFSFNTEAFF
V gene: TRBV10-3; J gene: TRBJ2-3; clone size: NA; CDR3 length: 13; D gene: NA; CDR3 DNA: TGTGCCATCGGGAGACCCGACACAGATACGCAGTATTTT; CDR3 protein: CAIGRPDTDTQYF
V gene: TRBV7-9; J gene: TRBJ2-3; clone size: once; CDR3 length: 16; D gene: TRBD2; CDR3 DNA: TGTGCCAGCAGCTCGGGACTAGCGGGGTGGGCAGATACGCAGTATTTT; CDR3 protein: CASSSGLAGWADTQYF
V gene: TRBV27; J gene: TRBJ1-1; clone size: once; CDR3 length: 21; D gene: TRBD1; CDR3 DNA: TGTGCCAGCAGTTATCACCACAAATTCCGGGACAGGGGTACTCTGAACACTGAAGCTTTCTTT; CDR3 protein: CASSYHHKFRDRGTLNTEAFF